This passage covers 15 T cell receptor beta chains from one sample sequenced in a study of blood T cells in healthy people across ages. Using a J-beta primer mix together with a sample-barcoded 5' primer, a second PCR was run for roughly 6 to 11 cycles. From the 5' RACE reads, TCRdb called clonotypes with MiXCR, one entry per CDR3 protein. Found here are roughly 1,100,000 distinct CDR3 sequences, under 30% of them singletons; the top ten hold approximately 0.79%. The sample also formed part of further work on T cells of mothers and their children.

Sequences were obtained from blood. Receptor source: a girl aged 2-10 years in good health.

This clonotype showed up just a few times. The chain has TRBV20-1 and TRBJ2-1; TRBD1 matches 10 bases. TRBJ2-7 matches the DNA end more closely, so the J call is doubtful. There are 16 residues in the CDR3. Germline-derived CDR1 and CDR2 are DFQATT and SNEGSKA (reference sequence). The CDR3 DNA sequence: TGCAGTGCTAGGCTCCGTCCGGGACAGGGGCACTACGAGCAGTACTTC. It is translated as CSARLRPGQGHYEQYF.

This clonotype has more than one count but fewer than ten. The CDR3: CASSPQGQGEETQYF. The CDR3 bases are TGTGCCAGCAGCCCACAGGGCCAGGGAGAAGAGACCCAGTACTTC. This chain connects TRBV7-2 to TRBJ2-5, with D possibly TRBD1 on 6 matching bases. CDR3 length: 15 residues. Deletions cut 5 bases from V and 3 bases from J, with 16 bases between. The germline V gene has CDR1 SGHTA and CDR2 FQGNSA.

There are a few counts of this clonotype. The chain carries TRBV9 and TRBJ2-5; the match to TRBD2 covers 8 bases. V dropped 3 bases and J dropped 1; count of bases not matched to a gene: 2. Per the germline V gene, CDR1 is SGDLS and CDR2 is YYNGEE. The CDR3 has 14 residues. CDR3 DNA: TGTGCCAGCAGCGGCCGGGGGGGCCAAGAGACCCAGTACTTC. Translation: CASSGRGGQETQYF.

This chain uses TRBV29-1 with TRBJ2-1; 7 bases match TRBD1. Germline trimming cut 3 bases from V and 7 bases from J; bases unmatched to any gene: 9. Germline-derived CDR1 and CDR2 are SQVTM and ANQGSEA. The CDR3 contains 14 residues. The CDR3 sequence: CSVEGRGLENEQFF. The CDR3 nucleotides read TGCAGCGTTGAGGGTAGGGGGCTTGAAAATGAGCAGTTCTTC.

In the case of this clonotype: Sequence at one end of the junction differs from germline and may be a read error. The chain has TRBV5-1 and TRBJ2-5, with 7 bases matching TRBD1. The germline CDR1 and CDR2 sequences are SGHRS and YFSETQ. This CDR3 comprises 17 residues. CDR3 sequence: CASRGARGQKSYNEQLF. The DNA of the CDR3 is TGCGCCAGCAGGGGTGCGAGGGGGCAGAAGTCCTACAATGAGCAGCTCTTC.

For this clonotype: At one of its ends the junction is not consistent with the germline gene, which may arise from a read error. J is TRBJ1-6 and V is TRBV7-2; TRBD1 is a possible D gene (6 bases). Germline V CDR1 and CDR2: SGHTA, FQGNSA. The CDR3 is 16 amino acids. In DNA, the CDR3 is TGTGCCGGCAGCAGAGACAGGCAATCGTATAATTCACCCCTCCGCTTT. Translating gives CAGSRDRQSYNSPLRF.

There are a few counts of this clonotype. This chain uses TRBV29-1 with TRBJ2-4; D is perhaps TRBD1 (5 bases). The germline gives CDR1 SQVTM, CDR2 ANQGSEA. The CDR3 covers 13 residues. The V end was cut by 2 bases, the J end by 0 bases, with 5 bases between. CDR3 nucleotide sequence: TGCAGCGTTGAAAGGGGAGCCAAAAACATTCAGTACTTC. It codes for CSVERGAKNIQYF.

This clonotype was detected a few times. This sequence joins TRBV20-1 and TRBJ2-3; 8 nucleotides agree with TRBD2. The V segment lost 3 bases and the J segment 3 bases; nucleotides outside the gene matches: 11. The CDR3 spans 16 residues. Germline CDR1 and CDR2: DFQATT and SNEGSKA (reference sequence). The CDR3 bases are TGCAGTGCTAGTCGGACTATCGGGAGGGCTACAGATACGCAGTATTTT. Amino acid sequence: CSASRTIGRATDTQYF.

The CDR3, as DNA: TGCAGTGCTCGTACTAGCGGGGGGACCCTTGGTGAGCAGTACTTC. Protein: CSARTSGGTLGEQYF. The rearrangement uses TRBV20-1 and TRBJ2-7; 12 bases agree with TRBD2. Losses at the gene ends were 5 bases for V and 7 bases for J; bases not matched to a gene: 12. The CDR3 is 15 residues long. Germline CDR1 DFQATT, CDR2 SNEGSKA (reference sequence).

The CDR3 DNA is TGTGCCAGCACCCGGGGAAGTCAGGGGTACCAAGAGACCCAGTACTTC. The encoded protein is CASTRGSQGYQETQYF. This chain links TRBV11-2 with TRBJ2-5; TRBD1 might be the D (6 bases). Germline loops: CDR1 SGHAT, CDR2 FQNNGV. Trimming left V 7 bases short and J 0 bases short, with 18 bases between. The CDR3 extends over 16 amino acids.

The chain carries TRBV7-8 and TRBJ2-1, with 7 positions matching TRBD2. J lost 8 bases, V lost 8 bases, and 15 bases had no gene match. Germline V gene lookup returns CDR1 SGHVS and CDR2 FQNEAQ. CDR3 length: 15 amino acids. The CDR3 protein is CASGVSSGPSDEQFF. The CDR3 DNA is TGTGCCAGCGGTGTTTCTAGCGGCCCGTCGGATGAGCAGTTCTTC. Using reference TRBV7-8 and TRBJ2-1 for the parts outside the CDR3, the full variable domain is GAGVSQSPRYKVAKRGQDVALRCDPISGHVSLFWYQQALGQGPEFLTYFQNEAQLDKSGLPSDRFFAERPEGSVSTLKIQRTQQEDSAVYLCASGVSSGPSDEQFFGPGTRLTVL.

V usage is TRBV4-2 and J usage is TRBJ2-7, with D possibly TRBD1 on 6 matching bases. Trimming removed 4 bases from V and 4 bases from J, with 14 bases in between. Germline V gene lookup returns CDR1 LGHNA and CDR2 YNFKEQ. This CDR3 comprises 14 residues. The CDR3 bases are TGTGCCAGCAGCCGATGGCGAACAGGGTACGAGCAGTACTTC. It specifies CASSRWRTGYEQYF.

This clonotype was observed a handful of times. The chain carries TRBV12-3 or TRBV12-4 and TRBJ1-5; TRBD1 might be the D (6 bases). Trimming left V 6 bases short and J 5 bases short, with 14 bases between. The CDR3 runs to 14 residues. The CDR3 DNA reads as TGTGCCAGCAGGGGAGACAGGTTTGATCAGCCCCAGCATTTT. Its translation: CASRGDRFDQPQHF.

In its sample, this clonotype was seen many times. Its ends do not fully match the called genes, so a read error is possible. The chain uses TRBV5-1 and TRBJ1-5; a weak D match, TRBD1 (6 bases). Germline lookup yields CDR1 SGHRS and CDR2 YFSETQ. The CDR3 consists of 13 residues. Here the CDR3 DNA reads TGTGCCAGCAGCTTAGAGGGGGGCCAGCCCCAGCATTTT. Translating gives CASSLEGGQPQHF.

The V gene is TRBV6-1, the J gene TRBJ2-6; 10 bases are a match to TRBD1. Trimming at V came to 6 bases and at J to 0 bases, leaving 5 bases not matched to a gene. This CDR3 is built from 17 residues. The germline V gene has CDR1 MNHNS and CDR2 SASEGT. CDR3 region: CASRVGQGGSGANVLTF. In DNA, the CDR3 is TGTGCCAGCAGGGTCGGACAGGGGGGCTCTGGGGCCAACGTCCTGACTTTC.